Listed here are 5 T cell receptor beta chains from one sample, sequenced in a study of kidney transplant recipient with SARS-CoV-2 infection. TCRdb passed the reads through MiXCR, listing each CDR3 protein once. The data contain under 250,000 distinct CDR3 sequences, around 30% of them singletons. The sequences come from a blood sample, collected at baseline and on roughly day 110 from a kidney transplant recipient. The source of these receptors is a young adult male patient who had COVID-19 and was a kidney transplant recipient. Some T cells may be provided by the graft donor.

The gene calls are TRBV6-5 and TRBJ1-4; 8 bases are shared with TRBD1. V shed 6 bases and J 3 bases; nucleotides not matched to a gene: 9. Germline assignment: CDR1 MNHEY and CDR2 SVGAGI. This CDR3 has 16 residues. The CDR3 loop reads CASRGETGVSNEKLFF. The CDR3 DNA is TGTGCCAGCAGGGGGGAGACAGGGGTTTCTAATGAAAAACTGTTTTTT.

This clonotype was counted between two and nine times. This rearrangement joins TRBV7-2 to TRBJ1-1; D is uncertain. Trimming pared 1 base from V and 4 bases from J, leaving 10 bases between. This CDR3 region has 14 residues. Per the germline V gene, CDR1 is SGHTA and CDR2 is FQGNSA. CDR3 sequence reads: CASSLVPGITEAFF. CDR3 nucleotides: TGTGCCAGCAGCTTAGTTCCGGGCATCACTGAAGCTTTCTTT.

This clonotype has ten or more counts. This chain connects TRBV20-1 to TRBJ1-5; the match to TRBD1 covers 8 bases. With V trimmed by 0 bases and J by 2 bases, 9 bases remained unmatched. Germline V gives CDR1 DFQATT, CDR2 SNEGSKA (reference sequence). This CDR3 has 17 amino acids. CDR3: CSARDQDRAFGNQPQHF. In DNA, the CDR3 is TGCAGTGCTAGAGATCAGGACAGGGCCTTCGGCAATCAGCCCCAGCATTTT.

The chain joins TRBV29-1 to TRBJ2-1, with D unresolved. The CDR3 runs 10 residues. Looked up from germline, CDR1 is SQVTM and CDR2 is ANQGSEA. The V gene lost 5 bases and the J gene lost 15 bases, with 14 bases spanning the gap. CDR3: CSVLQVSTFF. For the CDR3, the DNA is TGCAGCGTTCTCCAGGTATCGACGTTCTTC.

As to this clonotype: This sequence may be a read error, since a much larger clone differs from it by one base. This sequence joins TRBV3-1 and TRBJ1-1; D gene ambiguous. The V end lost 5 bases, the J end lost 4 bases, and 23 bases lay between the germline ends. Germline-derived CDR1 and CDR2 are LGHDT and YNNKEL (reference sequence). The CDR3 runs to 17 residues. DNA for the CDR3: TGTGCCAGCAGCGGGCAGTTTCCCATTTCAATTAGCACTGAAGCTTTCTTT. This codes for CASSGQFPISISTEAFF.